There are a few counts of the clone carrying this T cell receptor beta chain. Germline values: CDR1 SGHRS, CDR2 YFSETQ. V lost 5 bases, J lost 5 bases, and 7 bases stayed unmatched. The CDR3 runs to 14 residues. This entry is derived from a study of CD8 T cells in ankylosing spondylitis. TCRdb re-called the 5' RACE reads with MiXCR, one entry per CDR3 protein. The sample lists about 250,000 distinct CDR3 sequences, 32% occurring once. The sequenced sample consisted of blood, either unsorted or a sorted T cell fraction (not recorded which). This receptor was identified in a male donor with ankylosing spondylitis or in good health (not recorded which). This chain connects TRBV5-1 to TRBJ2-3; 8 bases are a match to TRBD1. CDR3 sequence (DNA): TGCGCCAGCAGTAGACAGGGGCGGGAAGATACGCAGTATTTT. Translation: CASSRQGREDTQYF.